What follows are 11 T cell receptor beta chains derived from one specimen sequenced in a study of T cells in Graves' hyperthyroidism and ophthalmopathy. TCR beta CDR3 region amplification was performed from RNA transcripts. Researchers ran a first-round RT-PCR on the TCR CDR3 using the HTBI primer set. TCRdb re-called the multiplex PCR reads through MiXCR, storing one row per CDR3 protein. The sample has about 420,000 distinct CDR3 sequences, roughly 14% seen once. Sequences were obtained from blood. The receptors here all came from a woman between 18 and 29 years old with Graves' hyperthyroidism.

This clonotype was seen many times. The chain has TRBV12-3 or TRBV12-4 and TRBJ2-3; D ambiguous. Between the trimmed V and J ends, which lost 1 base and 7 bases, there was a span of 9 bases. The CDR3 length is 13 residues. The CDR3 protein is CASSLVDIHTQYF. The CDR3 coding sequence is TGTGCCAGCAGTTTAGTCGACATCCATACGCAGTATTTT.

This clonotype was observed a few times. V gene TRBV19 combines with J gene TRBJ1-4, with D possibly TRBD1 on 6 matching bases. CDR3 size: 16 residues. With 6 bases removed from V and 2 bases from J, the gap between germline ends came to 16 bases. Germline V gene sequence: CDR1 LNHDA, CDR2 SQIVND (reference sequence). The DNA for the CDR3 is TGTGCCAGTAGAAGGGCGGGGGGCGCGACTAATGAAAAACTGTTTTTT. The encoded protein is CASRRAGGATNEKLFF.

This sequence joins TRBV7-9 and TRBJ1-6; no reliable D call. This CDR3 has 12 residues. Germline CDR1 SEHNR, CDR2 FQNEAQ (reference sequence). The V gene lost 5 bases and the J gene lost 14 bases, with 13 bases spanning the gap. The CDR3 reads CASSQETGSLHF. CDR3 nucleotide sequence: TGTGCCAGCAGCCAAGAGACCGGTTCCCTCCACTTT.

The J gene is TRBJ2-3, the V gene TRBV12-3 or TRBV12-4, with 9 bases identical to TRBD2. After removal of 1 base from V and 6 bases from J, the junction contained 8 bases not matched to a gene. This CDR3 comprises 16 residues. In DNA, the CDR3 is TGTGCCAGCAGTTTAGGGCCTAGCGGGACCCGGGATACGCAGTATTTT. It translates to CASSLGPSGTRDTQYF.

At least ten counts were recorded for this clonotype. The gene calls are TRBV7-2 and TRBJ1-2; a possible D gene is TRBD1 (5 bases). In germline, CDR1 is SGHTA, CDR2 FQGNSA. This CDR3 region has 14 residues. The V gene lost 5 bases and the J gene lost 7 bases, with 17 bases spanning the gap. CDR3 protein: CASSRPGTAGGYTF. The CDR3 nucleotides are TGTGCCAGCAGCCGCCCAGGGACTGCTGGTGGCTACACCTTC. The whole variable domain, filled in from reference TRBV7-2 and TRBJ1-2, reads GAGVSQSPSNKVTEKGKDVELRCDPISGHTALYWYRQSLGQGLEFLIYFQGNSAPDKSGLPSDRFSAERTGGSVSTLTIQRTQQEDSAVYLCASSRPGTAGGYTFGSGTRLTVV.

This clonotype was observed at least ten times. The V gene is TRBV10-3, the J gene TRBJ1-1, with D unclear. Germline V lookup: CDR1 ENHRY, CDR2 SYGVKD. With 3 bases removed from V and 1 base from J, the gap between germline ends came to 6 bases. This CDR3 is built from 13 residues. The CDR3 DNA reads as TGTGCCATCAGTGATCGGGCGAACACTGAAGCTTTCTTT. Encoded protein: CAISDRANTEAFF.

This clonotype was detected ten times or more. The chain recombines TRBV30 with TRBJ2-5, with D perhaps TRBD2 (6 bases). The CDR3 extends over 13 amino acids. V was shortened by 3 bases and J by 4 bases, with 12 bases between the two germline ends. CDR1 GTSNPN and CDR2 SVGIG come from the germline V gene (reference sequence). CDR3 amino acids: CAWSAGSRETQYF. As DNA, the CDR3 is TGTGCCTGGAGCGCGGGATCACGAGAGACCCAGTACTTC.

The rearrangement uses TRBV12-3 or TRBV12-4 and TRBJ1-2; no definite D call. This CDR3 spans 16 amino acids. V was trimmed by 5 bases and J by 4 bases, leaving 20 bases between them. CDR3 DNA sequence: TGTGCCAGCAGTACGCTCCGGGCCCAAGAAGTCTATGGCTACACCTTC. Amino acids: CASSTLRAQEVYGYTF.

This clonotype was found many times. The rearrangement uses TRBV27 and TRBJ2-7, with 7 positions matching TRBD1. The CDR3 is 14 residues long. Germline V gene lookup returns CDR1 MNHEY and CDR2 SMNVEV (reference sequence). V shed 3 bases, J shed 2 bases, and the junction held 4 bases outside the gene matches. The CDR3 DNA follows: TGTGCCAGCAGTTTCCGGGACAGAGCCTACGAGCAGTACTTC. Amino acid sequence: CASSFRDRAYEQYF.

A note on this clonotype: A much larger clone differs from this one at a single base, so this may be a read error. The chain combines TRBV2 with TRBJ2-5; maybe TRBD2 (6 bases). The length of the CDR3 is 12 residues. The germline V and J ends were trimmed by 8 bases and 5 bases, with 12 bases remaining between them. Germline V CDR1 and CDR2: SNHLY, FYNNEI. In DNA, the CDR3 is TGTGCCAGCGCCGGGAGAGGGGAGACCCAGTACTTC. Its translation: CASAGRGETQYF. The whole variable domain, filled in from reference TRBV2 and TRBJ2-5, reads EPEVTQTPSHQVTQMGQEVILRCVPISNHLYFYWYRQILGQKVEFLVSFYNNEISEKSEIFDDQFSVERPDGSNFTLKIRSTKLEDSAMYFCASAGRGETQYFGPGTRLLVL.

This clonotype was detected a few times. V gene TRBV6-1 combines with J gene TRBJ1-2; weak D call: TRBD1 (6 bases). V was clipped by 5 bases and J by 4 bases, with 11 bases between them. The CDR3 sequence is 13 residues long. Germline V gene lookup returns CDR1 MNHNS and CDR2 SASEGT. The chain's CDR3 is CASSTGISYGYTF. The CDR3 DNA is TGTGCCAGCAGTACAGGGATTTCCTATGGCTACACCTTC.